The 22 T cell receptor beta chains reported below all come from one sample, sequenced in a study of somatic mutations in cytotoxic T cells in rheumatoid arthritis. Some clones are missing from TCRdb's copy, which holds only in-frame ones; the method was immunoSEQ multiplex PCR. The repertoire holds about 18,000 clones, about 80% seen once, with roughly 28% in the top ten. What was sequenced was CD8+ T cells sorted from blood. The receptors were gathered from an adult with rheumatoid arthritis.

V gene TRBV5-8 combines with J gene TRBJ1-1, with D possibly matching TRBD1 (5 bases). Trimming pared 0 bases from V and 1 base from J, leaving 7 bases between. Germline values: CDR1 SGHTS, CDR2 YDEGEE. The CDR3 contains 14 residues. DNA of the CDR3: TGTGCCAGCAGCTTGGCCGGGGGGAACACTGAAGCTTTCTTT. Its protein is CASSLAGGNTEAFF.

This clone has only a few counts. This rearrangement joins TRBV4-1 to TRBJ1-2; D is perhaps TRBD1 (5 bases). CDR3 size: 15 residues. V lost 4 bases, J lost 6 bases, and 18 bases lay in between. The germline V gene has CDR1 MGHRA and CDR2 YSYEKL. The CDR3 here is CASSLMPGPKDGYTF. CDR3 DNA: TGCGCCAGCAGCCTAATGCCGGGACCTAAGGATGGCTACACCTTC.

The chain has TRBV9 and TRBJ1-5; D is ambiguous. The CDR3 contains 13 residues. Trimming cost V 0 bases and J 5 bases, with 6 bases left between them. Germline V gives CDR1 SGDLS, CDR2 YYNGEE. CDR3 region: CASSVGSYQPQHF. The CDR3 DNA is TGTGCCAGCAGCGTAGGCAGCTATCAGCCCCAGCATTTT.

This sequence joins TRBV9 and TRBJ2-5; D remains unclear. CDR3 length: 14 amino acids. Germline loops: CDR1 SGDLS, CDR2 YYNGEE. The V end lost 3 bases, the J end lost 3 bases, and 12 bases lay between the germline ends. CDR3 coding DNA: TGTGCCAGCAGCGGCGAAGTTCTCAAAGAGACCCAGTACTTC. Its translation: CASSGEVLKETQYF.

V gene TRBV4-1 combines with J gene TRBJ1-6; the D is unclear. Germline lookup yields CDR1 MGHRA and CDR2 YSYEKL. V lost 0 bases and J lost 14, with 8 bases in between. The CDR3 sequence is 12 residues long. The CDR3 sequence is CASSQDRVSLHF. As DNA, the CDR3 is TGCGCCAGCAGCCAAGACCGGGTTTCCCTCCACTTT.

V usage is TRBV11-1 and J usage is TRBJ1-1, with D unresolved. Trimming took off 1 base at V and 6 bases at J, with 6 bases between the two ends. The CDR3 spans 12 residues. Germline CDR1 reads SGHAT; CDR2 reads FQDESV (reference sequence). CDR3 sequence (DNA): TGTGCCAGCAGCTTAGGGTCCCCTGAAGCTTTCTTT. Translation gives CASSLGSPEAFF.

The CDR3 reads CASSVGGQGNGYTF. As DNA, the CDR3 is TGTGCCAGCAGCGTAGGAGGGCAGGGGAATGGCTACACCTTC. The chain joins TRBV9 to TRBJ1-2; weak D call: TRBD1 (6 bases). The germline V and J ends were trimmed by 0 bases and 6 bases, with 12 bases remaining between them. Germline V CDR1 and CDR2: SGDLS, YYNGEE. The CDR3 is 14 amino acids.

The J gene is TRBJ1-4, the V gene TRBV7-9; weak D call: TRBD1 (5 bases). CDR3 length: 17 amino acids. CDR1 and CDR2 from the germline V gene are SEHNR and FQNEAQ (reference sequence). Trimming removed 4 bases from V and 0 bases from J, with 15 bases in between. CDR3 DNA sequence: TGTGCCAGCAGCTCGAGTAAAAGGGGCGCAACTAATGAAAAACTGTTTTTT. It translates to CASSSSKRGATNEKLFF.

The chain couples TRBV15 to TRBJ2-1; 10 positions agree with TRBD2. The CDR3 covers 18 residues. The germline V gene encodes CDR1 LNHNV and CDR2 YYDKDF (reference sequence). The V segment lost 8 bases and the J segment 0 bases; nucleotides outside the gene matches: 13. The CDR3 DNA sequence: TGTGCCACCGCTCGACTCGGGCTAGCGGGAGTCTCCTACAATGAGCAGTTCTTC. Protein: CATARLGLAGVSYNEQFF.

The genes are TRBV19 and TRBJ2-3, with a possible D match to TRBD2 (6 bases). Trimming took 7 bases from V and 2 from J, leaving 10 bases between them. The germline V gene has CDR1 LNHDA and CDR2 SQIVND (reference sequence). The CDR3 runs to 13 residues. The CDR3 loop is CASKERVTDTQYF. The DNA of the CDR3 is TGTGCCAGTAAGGAGCGGGTCACAGATACGCAGTATTTT.

The V gene is TRBV28, the J gene TRBJ1-1, with a possible D match to TRBD1 (6 bases). Germline CDR1 reads MDHEN; CDR2 reads SYDVKM. V lost 1 base and J 2 bases, leaving 11 bases between the germline ends. The CDR3 is 15 amino acids. CDR3 in DNA: TGTGCCAGCAGTTTATACCGGGGGGCTAACACTGAAGCTTTCTTT. Translation gives CASSLYRGANTEAFF.

V is TRBV5-6 and J is TRBJ1-5, with TRBD1 as a possible D gene (5 bases). The CDR3 consists of 14 residues. Between the trimmed V and J ends, which lost 4 bases and 4 bases, there was a span of 12 bases. CDR1 and CDR2 (germline): SGHDT, YYEEEE. The chain's CDR3 is CASSQGGGNQPQHF. The CDR3 DNA reads as TGTGCCAGCAGCCAGGGCGGGGGAAATCAGCCCCAGCATTTT.

The J gene is TRBJ2-2, the V gene TRBV27; D might be TRBD2 (5 bases). Trimming took off 7 bases at V and 0 bases at J, with 15 bases between the two ends. The CDR3 totals 16 residues. Germline-derived CDR1 and CDR2 are MNHEY and SMNVEV (reference sequence). The DNA for the CDR3 is TGTGCCAGCACTATCCTCGGGATGGCGAACACCGGGGAGCTGTTTTTT. Translation gives CASTILGMANTGELFF.

The rearrangement links TRBV18 to TRBJ2-5, with D possibly matching TRBD2 (6 bases). The CDR3 runs 13 residues. The V end lost 3 bases, the J end lost 5 bases, and 10 bases lay between the germline ends. Germline V lookup: CDR1 KGHSH, CDR2 LQKENI. The CDR3 here is CASSPGTPETQYF. CDR3 DNA: TGTGCCAGCTCACCCGGGACTCCGGAGACCCAGTACTTC.

The CDR3 reads CASSVDDNNPEQYF. Here the CDR3 DNA reads TGTGCCAGCAGCGTAGATGACAATAACCCCGAGCAGTACTTC. The gene calls are TRBV9 and TRBJ2-7; D unclear. CDR1 and CDR2 (germline): SGDLS, YYNGEE. The CDR3 length is 14 residues. Trimming shortened V by 0 bases and J by 6 bases, and 13 bases separated the two germline ends.

The V and J genes are TRBV7-9 and TRBJ2-5, with D possibly called TRBD1 or TRBD2 (6 bases each). This CDR3 is 16 amino acids long. Germline V gene lookup returns CDR1 SEHNR and CDR2 FQNEAQ (reference sequence). The V end was cut by 4 bases, the J end by 5 bases, with 20 bases between. The CDR3 DNA reads TGTGCCAGCAGCTCCCAAGTGTTAGGGGGGCGGGAGACCCAGTACTTC. This translates into CASSSQVLGGRETQYF.

The genes are TRBV13 and TRBJ2-7; 12 bases fit TRBD2. With V trimmed by 5 bases and J by 5 bases, 7 bases remained unmatched. CDR1 and CDR2 from the germline V gene are PRHDT and FYEKMQ (reference sequence). The CDR3 totals 15 residues. The CDR3 here is CASSKGTSGLDEQYF. The CDR3 coding sequence is TGTGCCAGCAGCAAAGGGACTAGCGGGCTTGACGAGCAGTACTTC.

V usage is TRBV7-9 and J usage is TRBJ2-2; 14 bases agree with TRBD2. The CDR3 has 18 amino acids. Germline V gene lookup returns CDR1 SEHNR and CDR2 FQNEAQ (reference sequence). Trimming at V came to 5 bases and at J to 3 bases, leaving 8 bases not matched to a gene. The CDR3 region has the DNA TGTGCCAGCAGCAATGCCCCGGGACTAGCGGGAGACACCGGGGAGCTGTTTTTT. The encoded protein is CASSNAPGLAGDTGELFF.

This chain uses TRBV11-3 with TRBJ2-2; 15 bases map to TRBD2. V was pared by 4 bases and J by 4 bases, with 10 bases of the junction left unmatched. The CDR3 extends over 19 amino acids. Germline CDR1 SGHNT, CDR2 YENEEA. Written as DNA, the CDR3 is TGTGCCAGCAGCTCCCGCCCGGGACTAGCGGGAGGTAGCACCGGGGAGCTGTTTTTT. This sequence encodes CASSSRPGLAGGSTGELFF.

The V gene is TRBV27, the J gene TRBJ2-1, with 8 bases aligning to TRBD1. Trimming cost V 6 bases and J 4 bases; bases outside gene matches: 5. Looked up from germline, CDR1 is MNHEY and CDR2 is SMNVEV (reference sequence). The CDR3 has 14 residues. CDR3 bases: TGTGCCAGCAGCGACAGGGGAATGTACAATGAGCAGTTCTTC. Translated, it gives CASSDRGMYNEQFF.

The genes are TRBV28 and TRBJ2-1; D remains ambiguous. Trimming stripped 5 bases from V and 0 bases from J, with 14 bases between. Germline V lookup: CDR1 MDHEN, CDR2 SYDVKM. CDR3 length: 16 residues. The DNA for the CDR3 is TGTGCCAGCAGTACCGACTCCCCGAGCTCCTACAATGAGCAGTTCTTC. Translated: CASSTDSPSSYNEQFF.

The chain has TRBV12-5 and TRBJ2-1, with 8 bases that match TRBD1. The CDR3 runs to 15 residues. V lost 6 bases, J lost 2 bases, and 6 bases stayed unmatched. The germline V gene encodes CDR1 LGHNT and CDR2 FRNRAP. CDR3 nucleotides: TGTGCTAGTGGCTCGACAGGGGATACCTACAATGAGCAGTTCTTC. Encoded protein: CASGSTGDTYNEQFF.